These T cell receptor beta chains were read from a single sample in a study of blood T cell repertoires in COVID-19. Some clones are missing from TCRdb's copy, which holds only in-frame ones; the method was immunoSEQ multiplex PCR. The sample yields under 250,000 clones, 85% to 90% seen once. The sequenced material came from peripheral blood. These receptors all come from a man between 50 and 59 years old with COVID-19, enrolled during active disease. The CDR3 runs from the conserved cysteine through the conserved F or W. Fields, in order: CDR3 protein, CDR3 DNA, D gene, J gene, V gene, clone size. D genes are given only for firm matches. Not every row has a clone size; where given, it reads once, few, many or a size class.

CASSSLAGAPGNEQFF	TGTGCCAGCAGTTCACTAGCGGGAGCCCCTGGCAATGAGCAGTTCTTC	TRBD2	TRBJ2-1	TRBV27	-
CASSQNRVDTEAFF	TGTGCCAGCAGCCAGAACAGGGTCGACACTGAAGCTTTCTTT	-	TRBJ1-1	TRBV4-2	-
CASSHGSNSPLHF	TGTGCCAGCAGTCACGGGTCCAATTCACCCCTCCACTTT	-	TRBJ1-6	TRBV25-1	-
CASSSRGGTGNYGYTF	TGTGCCAGCAGCTCTAGGGGGGGGACAGGGAACTATGGCTACACCTTC	TRBD1	TRBJ1-2	TRBV7-2	-
CASSFPDRGRIDSPLHF	TGTGCCAGCAGCTTCCCGGACAGGGGGCGTATCGATTCACCCCTCCACTTT	TRBD1	TRBJ1-6	TRBV5-5	-
CASSALLRQEPWAKNIQYF	TGCGCCAGCAGTGCACTACTCCGACAGGAGCCTTGGGCCAAAAACATTCAGTACTTC	-	TRBJ2-4	TRBV10-1	-
CASTSQGAGTDTQYF	TGTGCCAGCACATCACAAGGGGCCGGCACAGATACGCAGTATTTT	-	TRBJ2-3	TRBV7-9	-
CASTGQGAGETQYF	TGTGCCAGCACAGGACAGGGGGCGGGCGAGACCCAGTACTTC	TRBD1	TRBJ2-5	TRBV3-1/TRBV3-2	-
CASSPLGRDQPQHF	TGTGCCAGCAGCCCGCTGGGGAGGGATCAGCCCCAGCATTTT	-	TRBJ1-5	TRBV7-8	-
CASSPGTSGSGSYNEQFF	TGTGCCAGCTCACCAGGGACTAGCGGGAGTGGTTCCTACAATGAGCAGTTCTTC	TRBD2	TRBJ2-1	TRBV18	-
CASSSTRGLIYEQYF	TGTGCCAGCAGCTCAACCAGGGGTTTAATCTACGAGCAGTACTTC	-	TRBJ2-7	TRBV7-8	-
CASSLVPTGAQRNNEQFF	TGTGCCAGCAGCTTGGTTCCGACAGGGGCGCAAAGAAACAATGAGCAGTTCTTC	TRBD1	TRBJ2-1	TRBV5-6	-
CAISDPGGEAFF	TGTGCCATCAGTGATCCCGGGGGTGAAGCTTTCTTT	-	TRBJ1-1	TRBV10-3	-
CASSRAGALYGYTF	TGTGCCAGTAGTAGGGCAGGGGCTCTCTATGGCTACACCTTC	-	TRBJ1-2	TRBV19	-
CASSYHLRDRLDGYTF	TGTGCCAGCAGTTACCACCTCCGGGACAGGTTAGATGGCTACACCTTC	TRBD1	TRBJ1-2	TRBV6-5	-
CASSYSAGGADTQYF	TGTGCCAGCAGTTACTCGGCGGGAGGCGCAGATACGCAGTATTTT	TRBD2	TRBJ2-3	TRBV6-5	-
CASSLLGGASYEQYF	TGTGCCAGCAGTTTATTAGGCGGGGCCTCCTACGAGCAGTACTTC	-	TRBJ2-7	TRBV27	-
CASSKPNSRLAGDSTDTQYF	TGTGCCAGCAGCAAACCTAACTCTCGACTAGCGGGGGACAGCACAGATACGCAGTATTTT	-	TRBJ2-3	TRBV21-1	-
CASSRDRGYNEQFF	TGTGCCAGCAGCAGGGACAGGGGCTACAATGAGCAGTTCTTC	TRBD1	TRBJ2-1	TRBV27	-
CASRTGTAHQPQHF	TGTGCCAGCAGAACAGGGACCGCTCATCAGCCCCAGCATTTT	-	TRBJ1-5	TRBV6-5	-
CASSRDRGGEAFF	TGTGCCAGCAGCAGGGACAGGGGCGGTGAAGCTTTCTTT	TRBD1	TRBJ1-1	TRBV7-8	-
CASSFLQGNTGELFF	TGTGCCAGCAGCTTCTTACAGGGGAACACCGGGGAGCTGTTTTTT	-	TRBJ2-2	TRBV5-5	-
CSASGTSGGATTDTQYF	TGCAGTGCTAGTGGGACTAGCGGGGGGGCAACCACAGATACGCAGTATTTT	TRBD2	TRBJ2-3	TRBV20-1	once
CASSEITSLHNEQFF	TGTGCCAGCAGTGAAATTACTAGTTTGCATAATGAGCAGTTCTTC	-	TRBJ2-1	TRBV2	-
CASSPFGTSGFDEQYF	TGTGCCAGCTCACCATTCGGGACTAGCGGGTTCGACGAGCAGTACTTC	TRBD2	TRBJ2-7	TRBV18	-
CASSSGGAGYGYTF	TGTGCCAGCAGCTCAGGGGGCGCCGGCTATGGCTACACCTTC	TRBD1	TRBJ1-2	TRBV2	-
CASSQGTGKIGEQYF	TGTGCCAGCAGCCAAGGGACGGGAAAAATAGGCGAGCAGTACTTC	-	TRBJ2-7	TRBV4-2	-
CAWSTRGARNQPQHF	TGTGCCTGGAGTACCCGGGGGGCTCGCAATCAGCCCCAGCATTTT	-	TRBJ1-5	TRBV30	few
CASSLWKQGSDTIYF	TGTGCCAGCAGCCTTTGGAAACAGGGCTCTGACACCATATATTTT	-	TRBJ1-3	TRBV13	once
CASSDSAGYEQYF	TGTGCCAGCAGTGATTCAGCGGGCTACGAGCAGTACTTC	-	TRBJ2-7	TRBV6-1	-
CASSGTGVQPQHF	TGTGCCAGCAGTGGGACAGGGGTTCAGCCCCAGCATTTT	TRBD1	TRBJ1-5	TRBV25-1	once
CASSYFRVKTYEQYF	TGTGCCAGCAGTTATTTCAGGGTTAAAACCTACGAGCAGTACTTC	-	TRBJ2-7	TRBV6-5	-
CSASPSGSYEQYF	TGCAGTGCTAGTCCTAGCGGGAGCTACGAGCAGTACTTC	TRBD2	TRBJ2-7	TRBV20-1	-
CASSLSGGNEQFF	TGTGCCAGCAGTTTATCGGGTGGAAATGAGCAGTTCTTC	-	TRBJ2-1	TRBV28	-
CASSYRGDEQFF	TGCGCCAGCAGCTACAGGGGCGATGAGCAGTTCTTC	TRBD1	TRBJ2-1	TRBV10-1	-